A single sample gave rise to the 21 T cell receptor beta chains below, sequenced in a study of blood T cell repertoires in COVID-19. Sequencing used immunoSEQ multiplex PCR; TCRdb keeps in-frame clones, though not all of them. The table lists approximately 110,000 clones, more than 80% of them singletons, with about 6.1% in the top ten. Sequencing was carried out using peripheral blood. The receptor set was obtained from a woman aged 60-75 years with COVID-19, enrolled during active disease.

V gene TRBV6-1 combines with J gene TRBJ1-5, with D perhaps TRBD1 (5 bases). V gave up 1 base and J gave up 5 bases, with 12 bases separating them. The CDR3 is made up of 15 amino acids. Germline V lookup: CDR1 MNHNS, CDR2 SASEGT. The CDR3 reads CASSEGEGLYQPQHF. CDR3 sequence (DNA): TGTGCCAGCAGTGAAGGGGAGGGACTCTATCAGCCCCAGCATTTT.

CDR3: CASSPELAGATDTQYF. The CDR3 DNA reads TGTGCCAGCAGCCCCGAGCTAGCGGGAGCGACAGATACGCAGTATTTT. The chain uses TRBV13 and TRBJ2-3; 10 bases fit TRBD2. The CDR3 has 16 amino acids. CDR1 and CDR2 (germline): PRHDT, FYEKMQ (reference sequence). V lost 5 bases, J lost 3 bases, and 8 bases stayed unmatched.

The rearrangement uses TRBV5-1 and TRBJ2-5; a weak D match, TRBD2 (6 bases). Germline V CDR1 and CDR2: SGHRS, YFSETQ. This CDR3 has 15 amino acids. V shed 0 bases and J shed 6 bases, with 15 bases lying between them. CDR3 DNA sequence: TGCGCCAGCAGCTTGGAAGCGGGTGGTGGAAAGACCCAGTACTTC. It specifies CASSLEAGGGKTQYF.

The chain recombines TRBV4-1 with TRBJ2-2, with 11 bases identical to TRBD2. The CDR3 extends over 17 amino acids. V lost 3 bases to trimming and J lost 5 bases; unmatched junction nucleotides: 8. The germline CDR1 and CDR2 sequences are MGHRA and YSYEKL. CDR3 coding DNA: TGCGCCAGCAGCCAGACACTAGCGGGGGATCAAACCGGGGAGCTGTTTTTT. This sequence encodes CASSQTLAGDQTGELFF.

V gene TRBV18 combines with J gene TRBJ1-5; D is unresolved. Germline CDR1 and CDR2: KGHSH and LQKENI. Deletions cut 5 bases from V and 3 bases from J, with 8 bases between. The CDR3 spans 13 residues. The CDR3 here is CASSGENNQPQHF. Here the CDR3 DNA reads TGTGCCAGCTCAGGGGAGAACAATCAGCCCCAGCATTTT.

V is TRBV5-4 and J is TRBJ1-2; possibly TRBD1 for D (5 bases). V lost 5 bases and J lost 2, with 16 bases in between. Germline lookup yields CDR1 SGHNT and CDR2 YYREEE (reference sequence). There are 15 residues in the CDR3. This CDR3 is CASRYQDSANYGYTF. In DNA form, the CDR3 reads TGTGCCAGCAGATATCAAGACAGTGCCAACTATGGCTACACCTTC.

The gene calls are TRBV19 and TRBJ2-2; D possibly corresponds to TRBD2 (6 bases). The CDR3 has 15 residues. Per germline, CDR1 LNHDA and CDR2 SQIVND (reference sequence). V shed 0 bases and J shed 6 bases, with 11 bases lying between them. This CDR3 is CASSIDLWGAGELFF. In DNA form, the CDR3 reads TGTGCCAGTAGTATAGATCTATGGGGGGCCGGGGAGCTGTTTTTT.

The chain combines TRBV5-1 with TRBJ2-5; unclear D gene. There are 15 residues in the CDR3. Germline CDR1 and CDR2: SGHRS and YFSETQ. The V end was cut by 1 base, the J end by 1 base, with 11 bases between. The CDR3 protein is CASSLFGEAQETQYF. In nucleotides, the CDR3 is TGCGCCAGCAGCTTGTTTGGAGAAGCCCAAGAGACCCAGTACTTC.

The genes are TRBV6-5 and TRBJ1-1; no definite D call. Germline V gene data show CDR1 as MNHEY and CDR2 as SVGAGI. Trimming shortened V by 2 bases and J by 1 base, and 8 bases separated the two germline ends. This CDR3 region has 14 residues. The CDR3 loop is CASSYHRTNTEAFF. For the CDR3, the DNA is TGTGCCAGCAGTTACCACAGAACGAACACTGAAGCTTTCTTT.

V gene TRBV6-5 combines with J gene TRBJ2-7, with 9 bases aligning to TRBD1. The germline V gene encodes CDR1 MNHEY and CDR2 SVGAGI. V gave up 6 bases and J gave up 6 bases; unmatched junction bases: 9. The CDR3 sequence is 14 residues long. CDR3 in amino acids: CASSPRDREGEQYF. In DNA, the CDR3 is TGTGCCAGCAGCCCCCGGGACAGGGAGGGCGAGCAGTACTTC.

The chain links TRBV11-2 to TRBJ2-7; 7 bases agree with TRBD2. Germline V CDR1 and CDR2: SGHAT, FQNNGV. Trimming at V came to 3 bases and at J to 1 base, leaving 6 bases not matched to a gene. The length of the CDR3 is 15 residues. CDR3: CASSLGGRVSYEQYF. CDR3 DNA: TGTGCCAGCAGCTTGGGAGGGAGGGTTTCCTACGAGCAGTACTTC.

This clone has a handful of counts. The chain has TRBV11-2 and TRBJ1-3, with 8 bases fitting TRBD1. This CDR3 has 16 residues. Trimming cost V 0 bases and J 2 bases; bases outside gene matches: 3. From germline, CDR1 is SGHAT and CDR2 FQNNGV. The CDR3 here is CASSLDRGLTGNTIYF. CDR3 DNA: TGTGCCAGCAGCTTAGACAGGGGGCTCACTGGAAACACCATATATTTT. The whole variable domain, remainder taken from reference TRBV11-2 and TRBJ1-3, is EAGVAQSPRYKIIEKRQSVAFWCNPISGHATLYWYQQILGQGPKLLIQFQNNGVVDDSQLPKDRFSAERLKGVDSTLKIQPAKLEDSAVYLCASSLDRGLTGNTIYFGEGSWLTVV.

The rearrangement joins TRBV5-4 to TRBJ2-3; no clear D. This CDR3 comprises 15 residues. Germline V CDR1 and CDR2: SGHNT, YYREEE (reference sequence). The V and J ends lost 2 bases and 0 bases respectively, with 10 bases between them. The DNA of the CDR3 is TGTGCCAGCAGCTTAGGCGAGACTAGCACAGATACGCAGTATTTT. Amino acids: CASSLGETSTDTQYF.

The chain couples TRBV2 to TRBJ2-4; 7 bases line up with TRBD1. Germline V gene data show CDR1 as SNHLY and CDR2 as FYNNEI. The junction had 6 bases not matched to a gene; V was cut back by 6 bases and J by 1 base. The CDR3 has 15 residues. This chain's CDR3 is CASRDREGAKNIQYF. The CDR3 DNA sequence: TGTGCCAGCAGAGACAGGGAAGGGGCCAAAAACATTCAGTACTTC.

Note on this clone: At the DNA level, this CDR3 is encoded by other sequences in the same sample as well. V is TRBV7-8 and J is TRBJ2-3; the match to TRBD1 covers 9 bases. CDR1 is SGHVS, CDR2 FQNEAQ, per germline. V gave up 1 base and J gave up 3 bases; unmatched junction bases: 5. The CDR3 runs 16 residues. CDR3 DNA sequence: TGTGCCAGCAGCTTAGTGACAGGGGGGAGTACAGATACGCAGTATTTT. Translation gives CASSLVTGGSTDTQYF.

This chain's CDR3 is CASSLKGTGALNYGYTF. Here the CDR3 DNA reads TGTGCCAGCTCACTAAAAGGGACAGGGGCCCTTAACTATGGCTACACCTTC. The chain employs TRBV18 and TRBJ1-2; 10 bases align to TRBD1. The CDR3 runs to 17 residues. The germline V gene encodes CDR1 KGHSH and CDR2 LQKENI. The V segment lost 4 bases and the J segment 1 base; nucleotides outside the gene matches: 9.

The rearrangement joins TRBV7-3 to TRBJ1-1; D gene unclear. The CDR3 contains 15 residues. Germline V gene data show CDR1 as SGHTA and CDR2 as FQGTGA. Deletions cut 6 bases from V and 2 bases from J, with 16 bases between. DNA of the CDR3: TGTGCCAGCAGACTCAGCGGGCAGGCAAACACTGAAGCTTTCTTT. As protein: CASRLSGQANTEAFF.

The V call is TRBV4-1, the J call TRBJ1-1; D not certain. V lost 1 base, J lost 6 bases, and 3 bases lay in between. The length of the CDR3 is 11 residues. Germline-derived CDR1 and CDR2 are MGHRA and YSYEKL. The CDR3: CASSQGPEAFF. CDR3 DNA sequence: TGCGCCAGCAGCCAAGGGCCTGAAGCTTTCTTT.

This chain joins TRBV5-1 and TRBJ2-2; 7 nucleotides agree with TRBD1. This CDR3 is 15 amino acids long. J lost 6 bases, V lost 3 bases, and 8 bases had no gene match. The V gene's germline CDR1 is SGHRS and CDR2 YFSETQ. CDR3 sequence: CASSYGQDISGELFF. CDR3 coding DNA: TGCGCCAGCAGCTATGGACAGGATATATCCGGGGAGCTGTTTTTT.

CDR3 sequence: CASSVELGGGGNSPLHF. Written as DNA, the CDR3 is TGTGCCAGCAGCGTAGAACTGGGGGGAGGGGGTAATTCACCCCTCCACTTT. The chain is built from TRBV9 and TRBJ1-6, with D possibly matching TRBD1 (6 bases). Per the germline V gene, CDR1 is SGDLS and CDR2 is YYNGEE. Trimming took off 0 bases at V and 6 bases at J, with 16 bases between the two ends. The CDR3 is made up of 17 amino acids.

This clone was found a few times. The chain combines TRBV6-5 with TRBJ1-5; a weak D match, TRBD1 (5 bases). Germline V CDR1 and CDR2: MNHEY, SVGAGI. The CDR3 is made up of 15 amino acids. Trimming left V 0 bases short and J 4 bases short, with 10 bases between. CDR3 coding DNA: TGTGCCAGCAGTTACTCGAGCCAGGGAAATCAGCCCCAGCATTTT. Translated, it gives CASSYSSQGNQPQHF.